One sample yielded the 4 T cell receptor beta chains listed below, sequenced in a study of CD8 T cells in Susac syndrome. About 0.45 to 1 ug RNA was reverse transcribed with random hexamers. In TCRdb, the immunoSEQ multiplex PCR reads were re-called with MiXCR into one record per CDR3 protein. This sample has about 210,000 distinct CDR3 sequences, with 95% found just once. The sample comprised CD4+ T cells from PBMCs. These receptors were collected from a human donor with multiple sclerosis.

The chain joins TRBV29-1 to TRBJ1-2, with D maybe TRBD1 (5 bases). Trimming cost V 7 bases and J 3 bases, with 9 bases left between them. The CDR3 consists of 11 residues. Germline assignment: CDR1 SQVTM and CDR2 ANQGSEA. DNA of the CDR3: TGCAGCGCAGGGTGGGACTATGGCTACACCTTC. It is translated as CSAGWDYGYTF.

The V and J genes are TRBV30 and TRBJ1-2; no clear D. The CDR3 totals 11 residues. Germline V gives CDR1 GTSNPN, CDR2 SVGIG (reference sequence). Between the trimmed V and J ends, which lost 5 bases and 7 bases, there was a span of 11 bases. The CDR3 reads CAWGWALGYTF. DNA of the CDR3: TGTGCCTGGGGGTGGGCTCTTGGCTACACCTTC.

This rearrangement joins TRBV27 to TRBJ2-7; 12 bases map to TRBD2. The trim removed 6 bases at V and 3 bases at J, leaving 6 bases unmatched. Germline V gene sequence: CDR1 MNHEY, CDR2 SMNVEV (reference sequence). The CDR3 loop spans 15 amino acids. In DNA, the CDR3 is TGTGCCAGCAGCTTGACTAGCGGGGGAGTCTACGAGCAGTACGTC. Translated: CASSLTSGGVYEQYV.

This clonotype was recorded only once. The V gene is TRBV29-1, the J gene TRBJ1-1; D call uncertain. Germline assignment: CDR1 SQVTM and CDR2 ANQGSEA. The CDR3 totals 12 residues. Trimming pared 6 bases from V and 0 bases from J, leaving 8 bases between. The CDR3 sequence is CSVAEMNTEAFF. CDR3 DNA sequence: TGCAGCGTAGCTGAAATGAACACTGAAGCTTTCTTT.